A selection of T cell receptor beta chains follows, all from one sample in a study of blood T cell repertoires in COVID-19. Data came from immunoSEQ multiplex PCR; TCRdb stores just in-frame clones and leaves some out. The table lists 90,000 to 120,000 clones, roughly 91% of them singletons. Specimen: peripheral blood. The origin of the receptors is a human donor in a cohort sampled during active COVID-19. Each CDR3 is given without its conserved first and last residue. Fields, in order: V gene, J gene, CDR3 protein.

v_call: TRBV3-1/TRBV3-2; j_call: TRBJ1-1; cdr3_aa: ASSERQPAEAF
v_call: TRBV7-9; j_call: TRBJ1-4; cdr3_aa: ASSPRDSPWKLF
v_call: TRBV28; j_call: TRBJ1-1; cdr3_aa: ASRSGGGNTEAF
v_call: TRBV6-5; j_call: TRBJ2-3; cdr3_aa: ASSDSYRGSDTQY
v_call: TRBV3-1/TRBV3-2; j_call: TRBJ1-2; cdr3_aa: ASSQEWDRDVVYGYT
v_call: TRBV11-2; j_call: TRBJ2-7; cdr3_aa: ASSIGQAYEQY
v_call: TRBV4-1; j_call: TRBJ2-3; cdr3_aa: ASSPEEGPDTQY
v_call: TRBV18; j_call: TRBJ2-7; cdr3_aa: ASSSSRGGEQY
v_call: TRBV9; j_call: TRBJ1-6; cdr3_aa: ASSVEGMNSPLH
v_call: TRBV27; j_call: TRBJ2-7; cdr3_aa: ASVPRGGYEQY
v_call: TRBV19; j_call: TRBJ1-1; cdr3_aa: ASSGGRVGNTEAF
v_call: TRBV19; j_call: TRBJ2-7; cdr3_aa: ASSFNGPGNYEQY
v_call: TRBV19; j_call: TRBJ1-2; cdr3_aa: ASSSSTGNYGYT
v_call: TRBV6-1; j_call: TRBJ2-3; cdr3_aa: ASSEGNRERGTDTQY
v_call: TRBV27; j_call: TRBJ2-7; cdr3_aa: ASSLRPTSGISYEQY
v_call: TRBV28; j_call: TRBJ2-3; cdr3_aa: ASSSRGGRGDTQY
v_call: TRBV2; j_call: TRBJ2-7; cdr3_aa: ASKGTATSEQY
v_call: TRBV6-1; j_call: TRBJ1-1; cdr3_aa: ASSDSGAGVAF
v_call: TRBV30; j_call: TRBJ2-1; cdr3_aa: AWSAGGLAINEQF
v_call: TRBV10-3; j_call: TRBJ1-1; cdr3_aa: AIRGQPNTEAF
v_call: TRBV27; j_call: TRBJ1-2; cdr3_aa: ASSLSGRRVRGRLTGYT
v_call: TRBV27; j_call: TRBJ2-7; cdr3_aa: ASSLSPRGSPYEQY
v_call: TRBV2; j_call: TRBJ2-3; cdr3_aa: ASKRRQGETVGRY
v_call: TRBV18; j_call: TRBJ2-5; cdr3_aa: ASSQKGDGTQY
v_call: TRBV20-1; j_call: TRBJ2-1; cdr3_aa: SASSYSRENNEQF
v_call: TRBV7-8; j_call: TRBJ2-7; cdr3_aa: ASRSRDRGDYEQY
v_call: TRBV5-6; j_call: TRBJ2-3; cdr3_aa: ASRSQGTHTDTQY
v_call: TRBV27; j_call: TRBJ2-7; cdr3_aa: ASSLRGRRVYEQY
v_call: TRBV9; j_call: TRBJ1-6; cdr3_aa: ASSASGTGGVNSPLH
v_call: TRBV6-5; j_call: TRBJ2-3; cdr3_aa: ASSLGPGQITDTQY
v_call: TRBV19; j_call: TRBJ1-1; cdr3_aa: ASSPRPTGSLMNTEAF
v_call: TRBV11-2; j_call: TRBJ2-1; cdr3_aa: ASSLDPGGAWDEQF
v_call: TRBV27; j_call: TRBJ1-6; cdr3_aa: ASSSARTVSSPLH
v_call: TRBV2; j_call: TRBJ2-2; cdr3_aa: APWSNSNTGELF
v_call: TRBV18; j_call: TRBJ1-5; cdr3_aa: ASSLGAGQPQH
v_call: TRBV15; j_call: TRBJ2-7; cdr3_aa: ATSRGTSGMYEQY
v_call: TRBV29-1; j_call: TRBJ1-1; cdr3_aa: SVGEGGNEAF
v_call: TRBV18; j_call: TRBJ2-2; cdr3_aa: ASSSPRSGELF
v_call: TRBV2; j_call: TRBJ1-2; cdr3_aa: ASSSPGVYGYT
v_call: TRBV7-3; j_call: TRBJ2-3; cdr3_aa: ASSRTGGADTQY
v_call: TRBV9; j_call: TRBJ1-1; cdr3_aa: ASSNSDRARTEAF
v_call: TRBV5-4; j_call: TRBJ1-2; cdr3_aa: ARADYEGGYT
v_call: TRBV6-5; j_call: TRBJ2-5; cdr3_aa: ASSYSKQQETQY
v_call: TRBV4-1; j_call: TRBJ2-7; cdr3_aa: ASSQRGLPNYEQY
v_call: TRBV19; j_call: TRBJ2-1; cdr3_aa: ASSTWTGGNEQF
v_call: TRBV6-5; j_call: TRBJ2-4; cdr3_aa: ASETSGSGTFQY
v_call: TRBV27; j_call: TRBJ2-2; cdr3_aa: ASRRGTDNTGELF
v_call: TRBV11-1; j_call: TRBJ2-7; cdr3_aa: ASSHDRGRNEQY
v_call: TRBV2; j_call: TRBJ2-4; cdr3_aa: ASTSKNIQY